This paragraph covers one T cell receptor (beta chain) sequence. The antigen is not known. Time point described: blood 2 weeks post-SBRT. Treatment noted: 15 Gy SBRT to primary tumor, nephrectomy 4 weeks later. Germline CDR1 and CDR2: SEHNR and FQNEAQ (reference sequence). This CDR3 has 11 residues. V was shortened by 3 bases and J by 4 bases, with 4 bases between the two germline ends. This sample stems from a study of radiation and T cells in renal cell carcinoma. As for the study in general: Nephrectomy followed 15 Gy stereotactic body radiation by 4 weeks. Overall study results and limits: Top tumor clonotypes rose in blood 2 weeks post-radiation, then contracted.

Repertoires were generated with immunoSEQ multiplex PCR, while TCRdb's copy carries only in-frame clones and drops some. The sample holds 120,000 or so clones, around 90% seen once. V and J are TRBV7-9 and TRBJ2-7; unclear D gene. This clonotype was sampled from a woman aged 70-85 years with renal cell carcinoma. The sequencing used blood, collected from a patient whose treatment included radiotherapy and nephrectomy. The CDR3 coding sequence is TGTGCCAGCAGCTTCATGTACGAGCAGTACTTC. It codes for CASSFMYEQYF.